Listed below are T cell receptor beta chains from one sample, sequenced in a study of beta chain features in type 1 diabetes. The method was immunoSEQ multiplex PCR; TCRdb's version includes in-frame clones alone and lacks a portion of them. The sample includes under 550,000 clones, 10% to 12% of them seen just once. Sequencing used naive CD4+ T cells from blood. These receptors all come from a woman aged 18-29 years in good health. Each CDR3 is given with its conserved first and last residue. The order of the fields is V gene, D gene, clone size, CDR3 length, J gene, CDR3 protein, CDR3 DNA. A D gene is named only where the DNA matches it firmly. Not all rows give a size; the values are once, few, many and, for expanded clones, a class.

v_gene: TRBV9
d_gene: .
abundance: .
len: 15
j_gene: TRBJ2-7
CDR3aa: CASSVAAYTSYEQYF
CDR3nt: TGTGCCAGCAGCGTAGCGGCGTATACCTCCTACGAGCAGTACTTC

v_gene: TRBV30
d_gene: TRBD2
abundance: few
len: 14
j_gene: TRBJ2-7
CDR3aa: CAWNLAGGTYEQYF
CDR3nt: TGTGCCTGGAACTTAGCGGGAGGGACCTACGAGCAGTACTTC

v_gene: TRBV30
d_gene: .
abundance: few
len: 13
j_gene: TRBJ1-5
CDR3aa: CAWSESSSQPQHF
CDR3nt: TGTGCCTGGAGTGAAAGCAGTTCTCAGCCCCAGCATTTT

v_gene: TRBV5-1
d_gene: .
abundance: few
len: 15
j_gene: TRBJ2-5
CDR3aa: CASSLEGASGETQYF
CDR3nt: TGCGCCAGCAGCCTCGAAGGAGCGTCTGGAGAGACCCAGTACTTC

v_gene: TRBV2
d_gene: .
abundance: .
len: 15
j_gene: TRBJ1-3
CDR3aa: CASSEVRPSGNTIYF
CDR3nt: TGTGCCAGCAGTGAAGTCAGACCCTCTGGAAACACCATATATTTT

v_gene: TRBV18
d_gene: .
abundance: .
len: 14
j_gene: TRBJ1-2
CDR3aa: CASSPAGTNYGYTF
CDR3nt: TGTGCCAGCTCACCAGCAGGGACCAACTATGGCTACACCTTC

v_gene: TRBV2
d_gene: .
abundance: .
len: 13
j_gene: TRBJ2-3
CDR3aa: CASNLQGRDTQYF
CDR3nt: TGTGCCAGCAACCTACAGGGCAGAGATACGCAGTATTTT

v_gene: TRBV9
d_gene: .
abundance: .
len: 13
j_gene: TRBJ2-2
CDR3aa: CASGTVNTGELFF
CDR3nt: TGTGCCAGCGGAACAGTGAACACCGGGGAGCTGTTTTTT

v_gene: TRBV6-6
d_gene: .
abundance: .
len: 15
j_gene: TRBJ1-6
CDR3aa: CASSYSTVSYSPLHF
CDR3nt: TGTGCCAGCAGTTACTCGACAGTGAGTTATTCACCCCTCCACTTT

v_gene: TRBV9
d_gene: .
abundance: .
len: 14
j_gene: TRBJ1-1
CDR3aa: CASSVVSGNTEAFF
CDR3nt: TGTGCCAGCAGCGTAGTATCTGGGAACACTGAAGCTTTCTTT

v_gene: TRBV7-9
d_gene: TRBD1
abundance: .
len: 14
j_gene: TRBJ2-5
CDR3aa: CASSPGTAQETQYF
CDR3nt: TGTGCCAGCAGCCCAGGGACAGCTCAAGAGACCCAGTACTTC

v_gene: TRBV29-1
d_gene: .
abundance: .
len: 13
j_gene: TRBJ1-1
CDR3aa: CSVVNTGGTEAFF
CDR3nt: TGCAGCGTTGTCAACACAGGCGGTACTGAAGCTTTCTTT

v_gene: TRBV6-5
d_gene: .
abundance: few
len: 12
j_gene: TRBJ2-1
CDR3aa: CASSPSRWGWFF
CDR3nt: TGTGCCAGCAGTCCCAGCCGATGGGGCTGGTTCTTC

v_gene: TRBV15
d_gene: .
abundance: few
len: 14
j_gene: TRBJ2-3
CDR3aa: CATSKSLATDTQYF
CDR3nt: TGTGCCACCTCCAAAAGCCTAGCGACAGATACGCAGTATTTT

v_gene: TRBV29-1
d_gene: .
abundance: few
len: 13
j_gene: TRBJ2-5
CDR3aa: CSGLQTTQETQYF
CDR3nt: TGCAGCGGGCTTCAGACGACCCAAGAGACCCAGTACTTC

v_gene: TRBV5-1
d_gene: TRBD2
abundance: few
len: 14
j_gene: TRBJ2-1
CDR3aa: CASRSAGEGNEQFF
CDR3nt: TGCGCCAGCAGATCGGCGGGAGAGGGAAATGAGCAGTTCTTC

v_gene: TRBV18
d_gene: .
abundance: few
len: 13
j_gene: TRBJ1-4
CDR3aa: CASSPFGEEKLFF
CDR3nt: TGTGCCAGCTCACCATTCGGGGAAGAAAAACTGTTTTTT

v_gene: TRBV5-1
d_gene: .
abundance: .
len: 14
j_gene: TRBJ2-3
CDR3aa: CASSLGRTTDTQYF
CDR3nt: TGCGCCAGCAGCTTGGGCCGGACCACAGATACGCAGTATTTT

v_gene: TRBV5-4
d_gene: .
abundance: few
len: 12
j_gene: TRBJ2-5
CDR3aa: CASRLELETQYF
CDR3nt: TGTGCCAGCAGGTTAGAGTTGGAGACCCAGTACTTC

v_gene: TRBV7-2
d_gene: .
abundance: .
len: 14
j_gene: TRBJ2-1
CDR3aa: CASSPSLTSSEQFF
CDR3nt: TGTGCCAGCAGCCCCAGTTTAACTAGTAGTGAGCAGTTCTTC

v_gene: TRBV7-2
d_gene: .
abundance: .
len: 17
j_gene: TRBJ2-1
CDR3aa: CASSLDPLLGLYNEQFF
CDR3nt: TGTGCCAGCAGCTTAGACCCCCTTTTGGGGCTTTACAATGAGCAGTTCTTC

v_gene: TRBV9
d_gene: .
abundance: .
len: 15
j_gene: TRBJ2-1
CDR3aa: CASSVVTGTYNEQFF
CDR3nt: TGTGCCAGCAGCGTAGTGACAGGGACTTACAATGAGCAGTTCTTC

v_gene: TRBV6-6
d_gene: TRBD1
abundance: .
len: 16
j_gene: TRBJ2-1
CDR3aa: CATLTPSGGSYNEQFF
CDR3nt: TGTGCCACCCTAACCCCCTCAGGGGGCTCCTACAATGAGCAGTTCTTC

v_gene: TRBV9
d_gene: .
abundance: few
len: 13
j_gene: TRBJ2-3
CDR3aa: CASSVTVADTQYF
CDR3nt: TGTGCCAGCAGCGTAACGGTGGCAGATACGCAGTATTTT

v_gene: TRBV4-1
d_gene: .
abundance: .
len: 14
j_gene: TRBJ1-2
CDR3aa: CASSQDRGVYGYTF
CDR3nt: TGCGCCAGCAGCCAAGATAGAGGGGTTTATGGCTACACCTTC

v_gene: TRBV7-9
d_gene: .
abundance: .
len: 14
j_gene: TRBJ2-5
CDR3aa: CASSLAPVQETQYF
CDR3nt: TGTGCCAGCAGCTTAGCGCCGGTCCAAGAGACCCAGTACTTC

v_gene: TRBV30
d_gene: .
abundance: few
len: 14
j_gene: TRBJ1-4
CDR3aa: CAWSLGTSAGKLFF
CDR3nt: TGTGCCTGGAGTCTAGGGACCAGCGCGGGAAAACTGTTTTTT

v_gene: TRBV7-2
d_gene: TRBD1
abundance: few
len: 15
j_gene: TRBJ2-5
CDR3aa: CASSPPWTGRETQYF
CDR3nt: TGTGCCAGCAGCCCTCCGTGGACAGGGAGAGAGACCCAGTACTTC

v_gene: TRBV5-1
d_gene: .
abundance: .
len: 16
j_gene: TRBJ2-7
CDR3aa: CASSLAPGLNSYEQYF
CDR3nt: TGCGCCAGCAGCTTGGCTCCGGGACTTAATAGTTACGAGCAGTACTTC

v_gene: TRBV18
d_gene: .
abundance: few
len: 14
j_gene: TRBJ2-2
CDR3aa: CASSSTENTGELFF
CDR3nt: TGTGCCAGCTCATCGACAGAGAACACCGGGGAGCTGTTTTTT

v_gene: TRBV28
d_gene: .
abundance: .
len: 13
j_gene: TRBJ2-1
CDR3aa: CASTGSFYNEQFF
CDR3nt: TGTGCCAGCACGGGGTCCTTCTACAATGAGCAGTTCTTC

v_gene: TRBV25-1
d_gene: TRBD1
abundance: .
len: 14
j_gene: TRBJ2-2
CDR3aa: CASRGQGLIGELFF
CDR3nt: TGTGCCAGTCGAGGACAGGGGCTGATCGGGGAGCTGTTTTTT

v_gene: TRBV9
d_gene: .
abundance: few
len: 14
j_gene: TRBJ1-1
CDR3aa: CASSAQGNDLEAFF
CDR3nt: TGTGCCAGCAGCGCACAGGGCAATGATCTTGAAGCTTTCTTT

v_gene: TRBV7-3
d_gene: TRBD1
abundance: .
len: 15
j_gene: TRBJ2-5
CDR3aa: CASSLTGARIETQYF
CDR3nt: TGTGCCAGCAGCCTGACAGGGGCCCGGATTGAGACCCAGTACTTC

v_gene: TRBV10-3
d_gene: .
abundance: few
len: 15
j_gene: TRBJ2-1
CDR3aa: CAISDLVKGYNEQFF
CDR3nt: TGTGCCATCAGTGATCTCGTGAAGGGGTACAATGAGCAGTTCTTC

v_gene: TRBV5-4
d_gene: .
abundance: .
len: 15
j_gene: TRBJ2-3
CDR3aa: CASSLKTGMRDTQYF
CDR3nt: TGTGCCAGCAGCTTAAAGACCGGCATGAGGGATACGCAGTATTTT

v_gene: TRBV7-9
d_gene: TRBD1
abundance: .
len: 16
j_gene: TRBJ2-1
CDR3aa: CASSLARTGVYNEQFF
CDR3nt: TGTGCCAGCAGCTTAGCGCGGACAGGAGTCTACAATGAGCAGTTCTTC

v_gene: TRBV7-2
d_gene: .
abundance: few
len: 15
j_gene: TRBJ2-1
CDR3aa: CASSLFKGDYNEQFF
CDR3nt: TGTGCCAGCAGCTTATTCAAGGGGGACTACAATGAGCAGTTCTTC

v_gene: TRBV30
d_gene: TRBD2
abundance: .
len: 16
j_gene: TRBJ2-5
CDR3aa: CAWSVFRGRPGETQYF
CDR3nt: TGTGCCTGGAGTGTATTTCGCGGGAGGCCGGGTGAGACCCAGTACTTC

v_gene: TRBV2
d_gene: .
abundance: few
len: 11
j_gene: TRBJ2-5
CDR3aa: CASKGEETQYF
CDR3nt: TGTGCCAGCAAGGGAGAGGAGACCCAGTACTTC

v_gene: TRBV18
d_gene: .
abundance: .
len: 15
j_gene: TRBJ1-4
CDR3aa: CASSLRTDVNEKLFF
CDR3nt: TGTGCCAGCTCACTGAGGACGGACGTGAATGAAAAACTGTTTTTT

v_gene: TRBV25-1
d_gene: .
abundance: .
len: 15
j_gene: TRBJ2-7
CDR3aa: CASSVRKGIAYEQYF
CDR3nt: TGTGCCAGCAGTGTCCGCAAAGGGATCGCCTACGAGCAGTACTTC

v_gene: TRBV7-9
d_gene: .
abundance: .
len: 13
j_gene: TRBJ2-3
CDR3aa: CASSSGATDTQYF
CDR3nt: TGTGCCAGCAGCTCGGGGGCCACAGATACGCAGTATTTT

v_gene: TRBV6-4
d_gene: .
abundance: few
len: 15
j_gene: TRBJ2-1
CDR3aa: CASSCGAPVVNEQFF
CDR3nt: TGTGCCAGCAGTTGTGGCGCCCCGGTGGTCAATGAGCAGTTCTTC

v_gene: TRBV10-3
d_gene: .
abundance: few
len: 15
j_gene: TRBJ2-3
CDR3aa: CAISREGAREDTQYF
CDR3nt: TGTGCCATCAGTCGCGAAGGTGCGAGAGAAGATACGCAGTATTTT

v_gene: TRBV18
d_gene: .
abundance: .
len: 13
j_gene: TRBJ2-2
CDR3aa: CASSTDYGGELFF
CDR3nt: TGTGCCAGCTCGACGGACTACGGCGGGGAGCTGTTTTTT